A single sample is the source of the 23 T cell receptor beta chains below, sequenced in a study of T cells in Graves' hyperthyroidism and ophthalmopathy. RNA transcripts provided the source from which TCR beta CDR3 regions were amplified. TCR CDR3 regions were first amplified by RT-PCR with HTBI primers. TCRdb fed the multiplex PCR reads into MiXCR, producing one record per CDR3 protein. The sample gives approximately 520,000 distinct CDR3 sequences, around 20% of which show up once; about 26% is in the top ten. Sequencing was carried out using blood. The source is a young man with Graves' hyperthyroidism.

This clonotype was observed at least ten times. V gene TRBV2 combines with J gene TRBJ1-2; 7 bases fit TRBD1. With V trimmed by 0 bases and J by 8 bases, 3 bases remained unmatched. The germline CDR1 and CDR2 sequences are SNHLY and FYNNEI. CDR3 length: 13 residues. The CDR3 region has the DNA TGTGCCAGCAGTGAAGCGAGGGGGCTCGGCTACACCTTC. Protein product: CASSEARGLGYTF.

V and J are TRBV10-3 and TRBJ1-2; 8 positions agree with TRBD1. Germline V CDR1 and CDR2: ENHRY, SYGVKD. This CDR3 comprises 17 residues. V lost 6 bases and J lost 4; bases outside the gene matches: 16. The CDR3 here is CAIRDRDRARVGYGYTF. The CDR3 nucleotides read TGTGCCATCAGGGACAGGGATCGGGCTCGTGTAGGCTATGGCTACACCTTC.

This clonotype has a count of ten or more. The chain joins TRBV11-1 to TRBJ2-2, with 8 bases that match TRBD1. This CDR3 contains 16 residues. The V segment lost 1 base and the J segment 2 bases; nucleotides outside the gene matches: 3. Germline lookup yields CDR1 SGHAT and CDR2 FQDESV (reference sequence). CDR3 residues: CASSLVGTGNTGELFF. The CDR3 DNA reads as TGTGCCAGCAGCTTAGTCGGGACAGGAAACACCGGGGAGCTGTTTTTT.

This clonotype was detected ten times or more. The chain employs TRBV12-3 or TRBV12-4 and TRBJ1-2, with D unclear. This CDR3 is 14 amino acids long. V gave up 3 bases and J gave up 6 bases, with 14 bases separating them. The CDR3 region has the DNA TGTGCCAGCAGTTTGAACGTTCAACGCGATGGCTACACCTTC. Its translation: CASSLNVQRDGYTF.

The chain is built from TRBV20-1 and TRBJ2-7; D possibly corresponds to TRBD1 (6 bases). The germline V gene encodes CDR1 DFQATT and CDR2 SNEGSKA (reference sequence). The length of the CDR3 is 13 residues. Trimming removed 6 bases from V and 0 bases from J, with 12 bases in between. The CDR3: CSATRDNSYEQYF. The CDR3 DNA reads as TGCAGTGCCACCCGGGACAACTCCTACGAGCAGTACTTC.

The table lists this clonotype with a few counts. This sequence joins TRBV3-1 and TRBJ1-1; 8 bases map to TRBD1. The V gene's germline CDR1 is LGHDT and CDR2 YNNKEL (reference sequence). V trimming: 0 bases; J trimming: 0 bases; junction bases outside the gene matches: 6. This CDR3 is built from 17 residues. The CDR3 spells CASSQDLRTGLNTEAFF. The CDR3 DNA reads TGTGCCAGCAGCCAAGATCTCCGGACAGGGTTGAACACTGAAGCTTTCTTT.

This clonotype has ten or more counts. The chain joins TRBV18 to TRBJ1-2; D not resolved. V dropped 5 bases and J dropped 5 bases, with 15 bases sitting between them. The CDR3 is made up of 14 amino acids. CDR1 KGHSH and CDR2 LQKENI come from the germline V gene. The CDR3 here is CASSSRDDGYGYTF. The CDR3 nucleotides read TGTGCCAGCTCATCACGGGATGATGGTTATGGCTACACCTTC.

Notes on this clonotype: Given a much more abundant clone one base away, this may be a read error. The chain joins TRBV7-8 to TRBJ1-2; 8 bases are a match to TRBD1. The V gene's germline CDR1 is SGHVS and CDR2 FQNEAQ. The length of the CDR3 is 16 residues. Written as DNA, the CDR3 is TGTGCCAGCAGCTTACAACAGGACAGGGTCTACCGGGGCTACGCCTTC. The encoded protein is CASSLQQDRVYRGYAF.

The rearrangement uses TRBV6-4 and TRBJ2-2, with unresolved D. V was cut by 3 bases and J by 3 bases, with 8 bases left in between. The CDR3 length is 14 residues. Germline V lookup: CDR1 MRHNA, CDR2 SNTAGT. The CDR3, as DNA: TGTGCCAGCAGTGATACACCAGACACCGGGGAGCTGTTTTTT. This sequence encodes CASSDTPDTGELFF.

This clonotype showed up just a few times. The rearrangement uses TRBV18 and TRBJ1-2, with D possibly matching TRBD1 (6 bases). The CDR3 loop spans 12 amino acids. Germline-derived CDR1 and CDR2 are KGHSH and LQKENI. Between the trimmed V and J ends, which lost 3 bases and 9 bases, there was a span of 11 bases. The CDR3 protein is CASSPDRLRYTF. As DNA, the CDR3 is TGTGCCAGCTCACCTGACAGGTTGCGCTACACCTTC.

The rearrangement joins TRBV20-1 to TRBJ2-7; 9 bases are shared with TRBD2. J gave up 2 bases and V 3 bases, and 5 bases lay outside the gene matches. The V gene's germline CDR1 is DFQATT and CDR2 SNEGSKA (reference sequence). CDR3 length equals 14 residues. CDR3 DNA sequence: TGCAGTGCTAGTGGCGGGAGGGATACCTACGAGCAGTACTTC. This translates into CSASGGRDTYEQYF.

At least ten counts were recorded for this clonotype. The CDR3, as DNA: TGTGCCAGCAGTTACTCGAGCGGAGGGCAAGAGACCCAGTACTTC. It is translated as CASSYSSGGQETQYF. The V call is TRBV6-5, the J call TRBJ2-5; possible D gene TRBD2, 6 bases. CDR1 and CDR2 from the germline V gene are MNHEY and SVGAGI. The CDR3 extends over 15 amino acids. V lost 0 bases to trimming and J lost 2 bases, with 10 bases between them.

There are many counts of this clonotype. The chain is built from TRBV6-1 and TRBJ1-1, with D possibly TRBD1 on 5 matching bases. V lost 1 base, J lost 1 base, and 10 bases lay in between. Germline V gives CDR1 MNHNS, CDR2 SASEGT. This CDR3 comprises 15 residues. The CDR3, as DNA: TGTGCCAGCAGTGAAGATCGGGGGTGGAACACTGAAGCTTTCTTT. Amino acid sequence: CASSEDRGWNTEAFF.

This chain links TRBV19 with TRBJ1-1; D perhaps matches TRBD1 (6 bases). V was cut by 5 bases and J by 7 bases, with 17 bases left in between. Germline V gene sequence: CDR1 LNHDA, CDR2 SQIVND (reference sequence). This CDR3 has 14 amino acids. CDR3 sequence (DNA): TGTGCCAGTAGTCCCGACAGGCCTGATGATGAAGCTTTCTTT. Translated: CASSPDRPDDEAFF.

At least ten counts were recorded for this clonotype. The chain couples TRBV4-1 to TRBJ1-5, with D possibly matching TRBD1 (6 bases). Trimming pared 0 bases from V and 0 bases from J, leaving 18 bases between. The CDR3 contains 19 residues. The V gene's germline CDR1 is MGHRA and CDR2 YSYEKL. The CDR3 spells CASSQDYPRGLRSNQPQHF. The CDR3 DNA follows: TGCGCCAGCAGCCAAGATTACCCCAGGGGCCTACGTAGCAATCAGCCCCAGCATTTT.

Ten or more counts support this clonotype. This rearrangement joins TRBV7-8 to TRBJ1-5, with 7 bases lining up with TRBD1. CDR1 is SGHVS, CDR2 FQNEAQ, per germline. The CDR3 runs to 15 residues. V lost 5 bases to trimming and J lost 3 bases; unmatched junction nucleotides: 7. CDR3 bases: TGTGCCAGCAGCCCCAGGGGGGACGCCAATCAGCCCCAGCATTTT. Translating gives CASSPRGDANQPQHF.

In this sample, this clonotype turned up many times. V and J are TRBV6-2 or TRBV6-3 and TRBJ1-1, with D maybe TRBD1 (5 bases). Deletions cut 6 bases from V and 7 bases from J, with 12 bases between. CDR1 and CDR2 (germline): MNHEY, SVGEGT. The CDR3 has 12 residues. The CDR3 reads CASRKGVGEAFF. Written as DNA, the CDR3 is TGTGCCAGCAGAAAAGGGGTCGGTGAAGCTTTCTTT.

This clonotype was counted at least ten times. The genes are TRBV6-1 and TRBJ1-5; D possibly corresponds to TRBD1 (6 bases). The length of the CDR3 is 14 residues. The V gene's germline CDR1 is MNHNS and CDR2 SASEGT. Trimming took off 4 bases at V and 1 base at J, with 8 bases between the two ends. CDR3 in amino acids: CASSARGSNQPQHF. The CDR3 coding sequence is TGTGCCAGCAGTGCCAGGGGAAGCAATCAGCCCCAGCATTTT.

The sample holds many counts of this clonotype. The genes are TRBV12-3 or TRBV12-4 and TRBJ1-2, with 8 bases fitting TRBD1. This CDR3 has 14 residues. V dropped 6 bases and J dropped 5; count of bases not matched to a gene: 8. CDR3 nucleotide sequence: TGTGCCAGCAGCCTAGGACAGGGCAGTTATGGCTACACCTTC. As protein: CASSLGQGSYGYTF.

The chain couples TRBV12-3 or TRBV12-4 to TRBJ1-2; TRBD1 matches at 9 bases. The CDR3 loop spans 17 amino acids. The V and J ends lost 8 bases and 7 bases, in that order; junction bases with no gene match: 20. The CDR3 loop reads CASAGGQGKFPMGGYTF. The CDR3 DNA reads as TGTGCCAGCGCAGGAGGACAGGGGAAATTTCCAATGGGTGGCTACACCTTC.

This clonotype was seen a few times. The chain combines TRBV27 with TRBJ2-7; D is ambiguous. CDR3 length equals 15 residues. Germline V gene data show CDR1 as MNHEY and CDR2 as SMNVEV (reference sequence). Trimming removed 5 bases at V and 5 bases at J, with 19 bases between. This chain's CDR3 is CASSPRTGSEHEQYF. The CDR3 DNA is TGTGCCAGCAGTCCCCGGACGGGCTCGGAGCACGAGCAGTACTTC.

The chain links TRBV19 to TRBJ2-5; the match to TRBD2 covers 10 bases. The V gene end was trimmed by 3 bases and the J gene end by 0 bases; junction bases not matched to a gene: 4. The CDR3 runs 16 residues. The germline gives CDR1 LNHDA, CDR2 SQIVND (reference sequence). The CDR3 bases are TGTGCCAGTAGTATCGGAGCGGGAGGGTACCAAGAGACCCAGTACTTC. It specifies CASSIGAGGYQETQYF.

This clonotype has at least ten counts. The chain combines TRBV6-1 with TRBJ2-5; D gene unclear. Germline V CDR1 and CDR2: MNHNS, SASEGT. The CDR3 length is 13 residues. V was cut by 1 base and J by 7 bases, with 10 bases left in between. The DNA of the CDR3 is TGTGCCAGCAGTGAAGACTCCCTAGGGACCCAGTACTTC. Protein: CASSEDSLGTQYF.